This TCR beta chain was identified during a study of blood T cells in healthy people across ages. The length of the CDR3 is 11 residues. With 5 bases clipped from V and 9 bases from J, the junction kept 3 bases outside the gene matches. Per the germline V gene, CDR1 is MNHNY and CDR2 is SVGAGI (reference sequence). Every sample gave at least 5 micrograms of total RNA when it was extracted. Sample-barcoded 5' priming and a J-beta primer mix drove a second PCR of 7 to 11 cycles. TCRdb ran MiXCR on the 5' RACE reads and lists one entry per CDR3 protein. The top ten hold around 3.6% of the sample, which has 600,000 to 1,000,000 distinct CDR3 sequences, about 25% seen once. The same data also contributed to another study, on T cells of mothers and their children. That work adds: A second PCR was performed with the M1S primer. This primer added sample barcodes and 2-4 random nucleotides.

The clonotype was recovered from a boy younger than 18 in good health. V usage is TRBV6-6 and J usage is TRBJ2-5, with 7 bases aligning to TRBD1. The sample taken for sequencing was blood. CDR3 loop: CASSAQGPQYF. CDR3 bases: TGTGCCAGCAGTGCACAGGGGCCCCAGTACTTC.